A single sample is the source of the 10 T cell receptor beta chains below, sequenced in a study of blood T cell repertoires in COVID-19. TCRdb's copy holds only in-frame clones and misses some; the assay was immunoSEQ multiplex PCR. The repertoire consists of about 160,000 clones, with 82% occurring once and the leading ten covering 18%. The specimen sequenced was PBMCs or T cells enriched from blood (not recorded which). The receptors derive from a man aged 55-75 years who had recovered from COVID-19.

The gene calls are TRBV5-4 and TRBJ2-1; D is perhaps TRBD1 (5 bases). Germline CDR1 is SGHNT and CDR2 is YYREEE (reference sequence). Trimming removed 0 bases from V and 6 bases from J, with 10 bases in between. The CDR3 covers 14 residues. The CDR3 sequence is CASSLVQGINEQFF. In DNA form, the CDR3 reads TGTGCCAGCAGCTTGGTGCAGGGCATCAATGAGCAGTTCTTC.

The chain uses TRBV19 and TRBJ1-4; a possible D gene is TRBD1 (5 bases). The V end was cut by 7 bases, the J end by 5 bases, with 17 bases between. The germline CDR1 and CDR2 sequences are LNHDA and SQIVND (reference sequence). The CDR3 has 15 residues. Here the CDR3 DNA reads TGTGCCAGTACGCCACGCGGGGCAGCAAATGAAAAACTGTTTTTT. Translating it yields CASTPRGAANEKLFF. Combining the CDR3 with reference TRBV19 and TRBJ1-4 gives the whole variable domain DGGITQSPKYLFRKEGQNVTLSCEQNLNHDAMYWYRQDPGQGLRLIYYSQIVNDFQKGDIAEGYSVSREKKESFPLTVTSAQKNPTAFYLCASTPRGAANEKLFFGSGTQLSVL.

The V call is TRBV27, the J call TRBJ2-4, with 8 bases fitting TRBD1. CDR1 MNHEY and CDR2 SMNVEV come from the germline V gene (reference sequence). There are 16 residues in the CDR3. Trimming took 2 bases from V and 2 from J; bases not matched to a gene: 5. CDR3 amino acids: CASSLVFRGPKNIQYF. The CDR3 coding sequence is TGTGCCAGCAGTTTAGTTTTCAGGGGGCCCAAAAACATTCAGTACTTC.

The CDR3 region has the DNA TGTGCCAGCAGTTTTCTGGGGGCCGACACCGGGGAGCTGTTTTTT. Translation gives CASSFLGADTGELFF. This sequence joins TRBV28 and TRBJ2-2; weak D call: TRBD1 (6 bases). V was shortened by 3 bases and J by 3 bases, with 11 bases between the two germline ends. This CDR3 contains 15 residues. CDR1 is MDHEN, CDR2 SYDVKM, per germline.

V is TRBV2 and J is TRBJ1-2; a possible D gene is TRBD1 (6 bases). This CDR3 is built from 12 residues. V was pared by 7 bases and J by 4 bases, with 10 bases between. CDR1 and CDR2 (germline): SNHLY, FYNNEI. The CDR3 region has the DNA TGTGCCAGCACCCGGACAGCCTATGGCTACACCTTC. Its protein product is CASTRTAYGYTF.

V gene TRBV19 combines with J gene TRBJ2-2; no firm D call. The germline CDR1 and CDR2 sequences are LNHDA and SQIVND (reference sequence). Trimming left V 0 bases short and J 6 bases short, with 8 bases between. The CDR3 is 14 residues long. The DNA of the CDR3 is TGTGCCAGTAGTATAGATCTAGTAGCCGGGGAGCTGTTTTTT. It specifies CASSIDLVAGELFF.

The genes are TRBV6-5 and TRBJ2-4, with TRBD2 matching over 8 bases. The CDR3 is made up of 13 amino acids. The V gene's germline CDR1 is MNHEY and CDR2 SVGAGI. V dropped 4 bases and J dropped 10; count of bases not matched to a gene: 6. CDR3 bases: TGTGCCAGCAGTTCGAGCGGGGGAAGGATTCAGTACTTC. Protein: CASSSSGGRIQYF.

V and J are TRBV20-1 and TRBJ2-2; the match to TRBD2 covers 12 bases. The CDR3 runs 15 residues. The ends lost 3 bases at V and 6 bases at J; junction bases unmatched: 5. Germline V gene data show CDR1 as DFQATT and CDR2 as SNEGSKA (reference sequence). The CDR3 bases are TGCAGTGCTAGTACACTAGCGGGAGGCGCCGGGGAGCTGTTTTTT. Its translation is CSASTLAGGAGELFF.

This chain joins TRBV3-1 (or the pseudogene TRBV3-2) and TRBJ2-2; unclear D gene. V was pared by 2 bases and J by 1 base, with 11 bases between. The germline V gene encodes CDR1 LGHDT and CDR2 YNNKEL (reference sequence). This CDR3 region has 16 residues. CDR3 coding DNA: TGTGCCAGCAGCCAACCCCGTGGCCAGAACACCGGGGAGCTGTTTTTT. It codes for CASSQPRGQNTGELFF.

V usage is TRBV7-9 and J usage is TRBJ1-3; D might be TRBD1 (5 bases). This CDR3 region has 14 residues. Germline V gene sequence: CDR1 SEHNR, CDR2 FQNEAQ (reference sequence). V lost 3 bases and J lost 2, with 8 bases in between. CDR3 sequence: CASSLEGPGNTIYF. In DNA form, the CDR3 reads TGTGCCAGCAGCTTGGAGGGGCCTGGAAACACCATATATTTT.